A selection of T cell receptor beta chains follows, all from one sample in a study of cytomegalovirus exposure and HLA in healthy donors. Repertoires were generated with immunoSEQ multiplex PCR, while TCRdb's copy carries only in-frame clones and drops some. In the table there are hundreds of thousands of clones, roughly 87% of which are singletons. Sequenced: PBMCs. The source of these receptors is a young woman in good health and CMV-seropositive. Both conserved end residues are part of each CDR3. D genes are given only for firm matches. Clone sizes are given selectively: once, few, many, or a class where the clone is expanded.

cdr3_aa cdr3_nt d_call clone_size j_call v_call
CASRPGQSTDTQYF TGTGCCAGCAGACCGGGACAAAGCACAGATACGCAGTATTTT . once TRBJ2-3 TRBV2
CAWSGGMNTEAFF TGTGCCTGGAGTGGAGGGATGAACACTGAAGCTTTCTTT . once TRBJ1-1 TRBV30
CASTTGVLNTEAFF TGTGCCAGCACTACGGGGGTCCTGAACACTGAAGCTTTCTTT . . TRBJ1-1 TRBV7-9
CASSPNPGDTQYF TGTGCCAGCAGCCCCAACCCCGGAGATACGCAGTATTTT . . TRBJ2-3 TRBV7-2
CASGFPRSEQFF TGTGCTAGTGGTTTCCCCCGGAGTGAGCAGTTCTTC . . TRBJ2-1 TRBV12-5
CASSSGQGPFYEQYF TGTGCCAGCAGCTCGGGACAGGGCCCTTTTTACGAGCAGTACTTC TRBD1 . TRBJ2-7 TRBV7-7
CASSSESYEQYF TGCGCCAGCAGCTCCGAGTCCTACGAGCAGTACTTC . . TRBJ2-7 TRBV5-1
CASSTGFYEQYF TGCGCCAGCAGCACAGGGTTCTACGAGCAGTACTTC . once TRBJ2-7 TRBV10-1
CASSETGAGPGELFF TGTGCCAGCAGCGAAACAGGGGCGGGACCCGGGGAGCTGTTTTTT . . TRBJ2-2 TRBV27
CASSWAGGYNEQFF TGTGCCAGCAGTTGGGCGGGGGGCTACAATGAGCAGTTCTTC TRBD2 . TRBJ2-1 TRBV6-5
CASSEGQGFSGELFF TGTGCCAGCAGTGAAGGACAGGGTTTTTCCGGGGAGCTGTTTTTT TRBD1 . TRBJ2-2 TRBV6-1
CAISGASDSYEQYF TGTGCCATCAGTGGGGCTAGCGACTCCTACGAGCAGTACTTC . . TRBJ2-7 TRBV10-3
CATSNRDILTYSNQPQHF TGTGCCACCTCGAACCGGGACATCCTTACCTATAGCAATCAGCCCCAGCATTTT . . TRBJ1-5 TRBV28
CASSDSIAGELFF TGTGCCAGCAGTGACTCGATAGCCGGGGAGCTGTTTTTT . . TRBJ2-2 TRBV6-4
CASSWEFRGGQGNIQYF TGCGCCAGCAGCTGGGAGTTTAGGGGGGGACAGGGAAACATTCAGTACTTC TRBD1 . TRBJ2-4 TRBV5-1
CAWSVERPGGTDTQYF TGTGCCTGGAGTGTAGAGAGGCCAGGGGGGACAGATACGCAGTATTTT . . TRBJ2-3 TRBV30
CASSLSSGYNEQFF TGTGCCAGCAGCTTATCTAGCGGCTACAATGAGCAGTTCTTC TRBD2 . TRBJ2-1 TRBV7-9
CASSQEVTGGNYEQYF TGTGCCAGCAGCCAAGAGGTAACGGGGGGGAACTACGAGCAGTACTTC TRBD2 . TRBJ2-7 TRBV4-2
CASSGGPRGEQFF TGTGCCAGCAGTGGGGGGCCTAGAGGTGAGCAGTTCTTC . . TRBJ2-1 TRBV2
CSLALGLVSDEQFF TGCAGCTTAGCCTTGGGGCTAGTAAGCGATGAGCAGTTCTTC . . TRBJ2-1 TRBV29-1
CASSQGLASYEQYF TGCGCCAGCAGCCAAGGTCTAGCGTCCTACGAGCAGTACTTC . few TRBJ2-7 TRBV4-1
CASSDTGGPSTDTQYF TGTGCCAGCAGCGACACCGGAGGTCCTAGCACAGATACGCAGTATTTT . . TRBJ2-3 TRBV9
CASSRDWPVNEQFF TGTGCCAGCAGTCGGGACTGGCCAGTCAATGAGCAGTTCTTC . . TRBJ2-1 TRBV6-5
CASSLGERSGGDTQYF TGTGCCAGCAGCTTGGGAGAGCGGTCGGGGGGAGATACGCAGTATTTT TRBD2 once TRBJ2-3 TRBV5-4
CASSFRGASRETQYF TGTGCCAGCAGCTTTCGGGGGGCGTCGCGAGAGACCCAGTACTTC . . TRBJ2-5 TRBV7-9